Listed below are T cell receptor beta chains from one sample, sequenced in a study of T cell responses to AZD1222 COVID-19 vaccine. Clones were sequenced by immunoSEQ multiplex PCR, and TCRdb holds only the in-frame ones, with some missing. The data contain approximately 130,000 clones, 80% to 95% of them singletons. The starting material was peripheral blood, obtained on day 0 of AZD1222 vaccination. Receptors originate from an adult in good health. The CDR3 runs from the conserved cysteine through the conserved F or W. A D gene is named only where the DNA matches it firmly. The size of a clone is reported for some rows only, either as once, few or many, or as a class for expanded clones.

CDR3aa | CDR3nt | abundance | d_gene | j_gene | v_gene
CASSKGAESPTYEQYF | TGTGCCAGTAGTAAGGGAGCGGAGTCTCCAACTTACGAGCAGTACTTC | NA | NA | TRBJ2-7 | TRBV19
CASSQERGLTPNYGYTF | TGTGCCAGCAGCCAAGAGCGGGGGCTAACCCCTAACTATGGCTACACCTTC | NA | NA | TRBJ1-2 | TRBV4-2
CASSLQTGLQETQYF | TGTGCCAGCAGCTTACAGACAGGGCTCCAAGAGACCCAGTACTTC | NA | TRBD1 | TRBJ2-5 | TRBV7-2
CASSQGGGSYNEQFF | TGTGCCAGCTCACAAGGGGGAGGCTCCTACAATGAGCAGTTCTTC | NA | NA | TRBJ2-1 | TRBV18
CASSELGVLVEQYF | TGTGCCAGCAGTGAACTAGGGGTTCTCGTCGAGCAGTACTTC | NA | NA | TRBJ2-7 | TRBV6-1
CASSLNPGGAYGYTF | TGTGCCAGCAGTTTAAACCCAGGGGGCGCCTATGGCTACACCTTC | NA | TRBD1 | TRBJ1-2 | TRBV27
CATSGTSVNNEQFF | TGTGCCACCTCCGGGACTAGCGTAAACAATGAGCAGTTCTTC | NA | TRBD2 | TRBJ2-1 | TRBV25-1
CASSDRDNEQFF | TGTGCCAGCAGTGACAGGGACAATGAGCAGTTCTTC | NA | NA | TRBJ2-1 | TRBV6-4
CASSFSFRGAFF | TGTGCCAGCAGTTTCTCGTTCCGAGGAGCTTTCTTT | NA | NA | TRBJ1-1 | TRBV12-3/TRBV12-4
CASSIGQGRTEAFF | TGTGCCAGCAGCATCGGACAGGGAAGGACTGAAGCTTTCTTT | NA | TRBD1 | TRBJ1-1 | TRBV7-2
CSAPGTGRNEQFF | TGCAGCGCTCCGGGGACAGGGAGAAATGAGCAGTTCTTC | NA | TRBD1 | TRBJ2-1 | TRBV29-1
CATRGDYYEQYF | TGTGCCACCAGGGGGGACTACTACGAGCAGTACTTC | NA | TRBD2 | TRBJ2-7 | TRBV15
CASSVARGVGGYTF | TGTGCCAGCAGCGTAGCCAGGGGGGTTGGTGGCTACACCTTC | NA | TRBD1 | TRBJ1-2 | TRBV9
CASSLLPTTGELFF | TGTGCCAGCAGCTTACTGCCTACCACCGGGGAGCTGTTTTTT | NA | NA | TRBJ2-2 | TRBV7-3
CASVGLSGNTIYF | TGTGCCAGCGTAGGTCTCTCTGGAAACACCATATATTTT | NA | NA | TRBJ1-3 | TRBV6-5
CASSPYLNTEAFF | TGTGCCAGCTCCCCTTACCTGAACACTGAAGCTTTCTTT | NA | NA | TRBJ1-1 | TRBV7-2
CASSVTGDYGYTF | TGTGCCAGCAGCGTGACAGGGGACTATGGCTACACCTTC | once | TRBD1 | TRBJ1-2 | TRBV9
CASSHPRGSTEAFF | TGTGCCAGCAGCCACCCACGGGGGAGCACTGAAGCTTTCTTT | NA | NA | TRBJ1-1 | TRBV3-1/TRBV3-2
CASSMGSNQPQHF | TGTGCCAGTAGTATGGGTAGCAATCAGCCCCAGCATTTT | NA | NA | TRBJ1-5 | TRBV19
CASSRAGATAEAFF | TGTGCCAGCAGCCGAGCGGGGGCTACGGCTGAAGCTTTCTTT | NA | NA | TRBJ1-1 | TRBV11-2
CATQTGQGAGNTIYF | TGTGCCACCCAGACGGGACAGGGGGCTGGAAACACCATATATTTT | NA | TRBD1 | TRBJ1-3 | TRBV24-1
CASGLAGADTQYF | TGTGCCAGCGGACTAGCGGGAGCGGATACGCAGTATTTT | NA | TRBD2 | TRBJ2-3 | TRBV28
CASCTSGTGIPDTQYF | TGTGCCAGTTGTACTAGCGGGACCGGGATCCCAGATACGCAGTATTTT | NA | TRBD2 | TRBJ2-3 | TRBV19
CASSAGSGETQYF | TGTGCCAGCAGCGCCGGGAGCGGGGAGACCCAGTACTTC | NA | NA | TRBJ2-5 | TRBV9
CASSQGGLYTEAFF | TGCGCCAGCAGTCAGGGGGGGCTCTATACTGAAGCTTTCTTT | NA | TRBD1 | TRBJ1-1 | TRBV10-2
CASSIKGANTEAFF | TGTGCCAGTAGTATCAAGGGCGCGAACACTGAAGCTTTCTTT | NA | NA | TRBJ1-1 | TRBV19
CASSQLTGTGDNEQFF | TGTGCCAGCAGTCAATTGACCGGGACAGGGGACAATGAGCAGTTCTTC | NA | TRBD1 | TRBJ2-1 | TRBV28
CASSAGYTYGYTF | TGTGCCAGCAGTGCGGGGTATACCTATGGCTACACCTTC | NA | NA | TRBJ1-2 | TRBV2
CASKSAAGSYNEQFF | TGTGCCAGTAAATCAGCGGCAGGCTCCTACAATGAGCAGTTCTTC | NA | NA | TRBJ2-1 | TRBV19
CASSEAPGRNTGELFF | TGTGCCAGCAGTGAAGCGCCTGGGAGGAACACCGGGGAGCTGTTTTTT | NA | NA | TRBJ2-2 | TRBV2
CAISEARRELADTQYF | TGTGCCATCAGTGAAGCAAGGCGGGAGTTAGCAGATACGCAGTATTTT | NA | TRBD2 | TRBJ2-3 | TRBV10-3
CATSEGQTTDTQYF | TGTGCCACCAGTGAGGGACAGACCACAGATACGCAGTATTTT | NA | TRBD1 | TRBJ2-3 | TRBV24-1
CASSLGTVSNQPQHF | TGTGCCAGCAGTTTAGGGACAGTTAGCAATCAGCCCCAGCATTTT | NA | TRBD1 | TRBJ1-5 | TRBV27
CSVELPADNYGYTF | TGCAGCGTTGAACTCCCCGCGGATAACTATGGCTACACCTTC | NA | NA | TRBJ1-2 | TRBV29-1
CASSFLGELFF | TGTGCCAGCAGCTTCCTCGGGGAGCTGTTTTTT | NA | NA | TRBJ2-2 | TRBV5-6
CASSFSGLAGREQYF | TGTGCCAGCAGCTTTAGCGGGCTAGCGGGACGAGAGCAGTACTTC | NA | TRBD2 | TRBJ2-7 | TRBV7-2
CASSSTGYEQFF | TGTGCCAGCAGTTCCACAGGGTATGAGCAGTTCTTC | NA | NA | TRBJ2-1 | TRBV27
CASSPGTASPGYTF | TGCGCCAGCAGCCCCGGGACAGCTTCGCCCGGCTACACCTTC | once | TRBD1 | TRBJ1-2 | TRBV4-1
CASSQDRSRLSSYEQYF | TGCGCCAGCAGCCAAGATCGGAGCAGGCTGAGCTCCTACGAGCAGTACTTC | few | NA | TRBJ2-7 | TRBV4-1
CASSFSGTYNEQFF | TGTGCCAGCAGCTTTAGCGGTACCTACAATGAGCAGTTCTTC | NA | NA | TRBJ2-1 | TRBV11-2
CASSPLAGRLIGGNTIYF | TGTGCCAGCTCACCACTCGCAGGCCGCCTCATTGGAGGAAACACCATATATTTT | NA | NA | TRBJ1-3 | TRBV18
CASNSPDRAAGNTIYF | TGTGCCAGCAATAGCCCCGACAGGGCGGCTGGAAACACCATATATTTT | NA | TRBD1 | TRBJ1-3 | TRBV6-6
CASNKRGLAGYNEQFF | TGTGCCAGCAACAAGCGTGGGCTAGCGGGCTACAATGAGCAGTTCTTC | NA | TRBD2 | TRBJ2-1 | TRBV7-2
CASSQDARGSSGNTIYF | TGCGCCAGCAGCCAAGATGCCCGGGGTTCCTCTGGAAACACCATATATTTT | NA | NA | TRBJ1-3 | TRBV4-3
CASSQQPWIYGYTF | TGTGCCAGCAGCCAACAACCGTGGATCTATGGCTACACCTTC | NA | NA | TRBJ1-2 | TRBV14
CASSPSGRYNEQFF | TGTGCCAGCAGCCCTAGCGGGCGGTACAATGAGCAGTTCTTC | NA | TRBD2 | TRBJ2-1 | TRBV7-9
CASSLGSGQYTGELFF | TGTGCCAGCAGCTTAGGTTCGGGCCAATACACCGGGGAGCTGTTTTTT | once | NA | TRBJ2-2 | TRBV11-2
CASSPDRELSQRGYTF | TGTGCCAGCAGCCCCGACAGGGAATTGTCCCAAAGGGGCTACACCTTC | NA | TRBD1 | TRBJ1-2 | TRBV28
CASSRDRADQPQHF | TGTGCCAGCAGCCGTGACAGGGCGGATCAGCCCCAGCATTTT | NA | TRBD1 | TRBJ1-5 | TRBV5-4
CASSSNYNEQFF | TGTGCCAGCAGCTCCAATTACAATGAGCAGTTCTTC | NA | NA | TRBJ2-1 | TRBV7-4
CASSLGTSGRVDTQYF | TGTGCCAGCAGCCTTGGGACTAGCGGGAGGGTAGATACGCAGTATTTT | NA | TRBD2 | TRBJ2-3 | TRBV11-3
CASSLFWDSYEQYF | TGTGCCAGCAGTTTATTTTGGGACAGCTACGAGCAGTACTTC | NA | TRBD1 | TRBJ2-7 | TRBV27
CASSIPGSPNQPQHF | TGTGCCAGTAGTATACCCGGGTCTCCCAATCAGCCCCAGCATTTT | once | NA | TRBJ1-5 | TRBV19
CASSLGSAGSGMSEQFF | TGTGCCAGCAGCTTAGGTTCAGCGGGAAGCGGTATGAGTGAGCAGTTCTTC | NA | TRBD2 | TRBJ2-1 | TRBV7-3
CASSRTLQGVDGYTF | TGTGCCAGCAGCCGAACTTTGCAGGGCGTTGATGGCTACACCTTC | NA | NA | TRBJ1-2 | TRBV6-2/TRBV6-3
CAISDRSNQPQHF | TGTGCCATCAGTGACCGTAGCAATCAGCCCCAGCATTTT | NA | NA | TRBJ1-5 | TRBV10-3
CASSPRGETQYF | TGTGCCAGCTCACCACGCGGGGAGACCCAGTACTTC | NA | NA | TRBJ2-5 | TRBV18
CASSLTGGNYGYTF | TGTGCCAGCAGCTTAACAGGGGGTAACTATGGCTACACCTTC | NA | TRBD1 | TRBJ1-2 | TRBV7-2
CASSYSGVRGDSPLHF | TGTGCCAGCAGTTACTCGGGAGTCAGGGGTGATTCACCCCTCCACTTT | NA | NA | TRBJ1-6 | TRBV6-5